The following is a TCR beta chain sequence with its context. Its antigen is not identified. Germline CDR1 MDHEN, CDR2 SYDVKM. V was trimmed by 3 bases and J by 8 bases, leaving 13 bases between them. The CDR3 has 14 residues. Primers: 60 Vbeta forward and 13 Jbeta reverse. In the authors' workflow: Approximately 72 million unique TCR beta chains, roughly 11 million of them shared, were counted by a later analysis. The repertoire was sequenced with immunoSEQ multiplex PCR; TCRdb's copy has only in-frame clones and lacks some. From that table come the V and J calls and clone size; the DNA was used to work out D and trimming. Of 130,000 to 150,000 clones in the sample, about 73% are singletons; the top ten hold 3%. The data derive from a study of cytomegalovirus exposure and HLA in healthy donors. Study observations and caveats: In a later analysis, at a false discovery rate of 0.05, 15,000 to 20,000 TCR beta sequences were associated with HLA alleles. In a later analysis, TCR beta V- and J-gene trimming was associated with a missense DCLRE1C variant. The number of N-insertions in an Asian-associated ancestry cluster was reportedly below the 666-donor mean in a later analysis.

This sequence originates from a man aged 35-49 years in good health and CMV-seropositive. The material sequenced was PBMCs. J is TRBJ1-4 and V is TRBV28; tentative D call: TRBD1 (6 bases). DNA for the CDR3: TGTGCCAGCAGTTTGCGGGGGCGCTGGGAAAAACTGTTTTTT. Protein: CASSLRGRWEKLFF.